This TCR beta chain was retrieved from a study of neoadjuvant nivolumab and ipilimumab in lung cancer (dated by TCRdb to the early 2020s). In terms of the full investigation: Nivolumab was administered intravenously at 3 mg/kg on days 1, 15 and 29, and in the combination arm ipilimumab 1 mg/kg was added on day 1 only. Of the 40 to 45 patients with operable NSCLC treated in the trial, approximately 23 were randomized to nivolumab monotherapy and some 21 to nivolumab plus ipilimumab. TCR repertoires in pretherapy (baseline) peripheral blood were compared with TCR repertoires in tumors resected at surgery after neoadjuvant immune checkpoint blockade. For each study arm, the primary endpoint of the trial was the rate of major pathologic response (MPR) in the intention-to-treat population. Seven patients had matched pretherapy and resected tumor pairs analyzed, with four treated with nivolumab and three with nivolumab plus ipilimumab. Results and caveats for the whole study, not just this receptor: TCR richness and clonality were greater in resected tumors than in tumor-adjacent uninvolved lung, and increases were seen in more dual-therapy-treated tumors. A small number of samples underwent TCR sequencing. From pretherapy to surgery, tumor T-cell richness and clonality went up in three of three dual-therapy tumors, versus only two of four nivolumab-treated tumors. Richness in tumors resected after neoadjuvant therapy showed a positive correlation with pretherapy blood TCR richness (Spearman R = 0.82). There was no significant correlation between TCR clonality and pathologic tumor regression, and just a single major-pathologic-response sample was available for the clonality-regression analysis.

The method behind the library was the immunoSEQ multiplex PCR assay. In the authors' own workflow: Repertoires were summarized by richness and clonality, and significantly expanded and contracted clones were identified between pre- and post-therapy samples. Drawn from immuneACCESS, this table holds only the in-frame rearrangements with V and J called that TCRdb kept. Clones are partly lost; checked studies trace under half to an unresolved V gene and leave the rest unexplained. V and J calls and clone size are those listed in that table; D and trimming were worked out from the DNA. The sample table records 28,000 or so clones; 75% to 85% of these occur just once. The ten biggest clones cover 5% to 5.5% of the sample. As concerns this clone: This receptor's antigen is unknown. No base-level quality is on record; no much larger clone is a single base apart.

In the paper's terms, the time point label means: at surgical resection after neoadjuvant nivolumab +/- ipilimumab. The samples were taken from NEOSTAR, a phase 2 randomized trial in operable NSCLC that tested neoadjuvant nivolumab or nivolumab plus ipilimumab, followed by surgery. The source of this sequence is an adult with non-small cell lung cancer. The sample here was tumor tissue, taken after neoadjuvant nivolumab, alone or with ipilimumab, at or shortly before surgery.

The DNA sequence is as follows: TGTGCCAGCAGTTATGGCCAGCCCACAGATACGCAGTATTTT. Translated, this is CASSYGQPTDTQYF. The rearrangement joined TRBV6-6 to TRBJ2-3, with the D segment identity uncertain. Sequences MNHNY (CDR1) and SVGAGI (CDR2) are obtained from the germline V gene (reference sequence). The junction carries 9 bases between V and J, which are trimmed by 3 bases and 2 bases respectively. Spanning cysteine to phenylalanine, the CDR3 consists of 14 amino acids. Only the CDR3 DNA stays, 42 bases, in frame from base 1.